This entry is about one T cell receptor (beta chain). The antigen is undetermined. The CDR3 covers 15 residues. Trimming left V 2 bases short and J 5 bases short, with 17 bases between. Germline V CDR1 and CDR2: SGHRS, YFSETQ. Unrecorded immune exposures were likely, despite nominal health at sampling. This PCR relied on a set of 60 Vbeta primers and 13 Jbeta primers. The assay was immunoSEQ multiplex PCR, and TCRdb's table has in-frame clones only and misses some. The table has 150,000 to 180,000 clones, around 70% seen once. The source of the sample is a study of cytomegalovirus exposure and HLA in healthy donors. Findings and limits, study-wide: Researchers counted 150 to 200 TCR beta chains as cytomegalovirus-associated. Per published reports, the classifier diagnosed cytomegalovirus status with high specificity and sensitivity. Later work found most CMV-associated TCR beta chains apparently HLA-restricted.

The chain employs TRBV5-1 and TRBJ2-7; D remains ambiguous. Sequencing input: PBMCs. The origin of this receptor is a man aged 30 to 39 in good health and CMV-seronegative. The DNA of the CDR3 is TGCGCCAGCAGCTTACGAACTGTCTTAATCGACGAGCAGTACTTC. Translation gives CASSLRTVLIDEQYF.